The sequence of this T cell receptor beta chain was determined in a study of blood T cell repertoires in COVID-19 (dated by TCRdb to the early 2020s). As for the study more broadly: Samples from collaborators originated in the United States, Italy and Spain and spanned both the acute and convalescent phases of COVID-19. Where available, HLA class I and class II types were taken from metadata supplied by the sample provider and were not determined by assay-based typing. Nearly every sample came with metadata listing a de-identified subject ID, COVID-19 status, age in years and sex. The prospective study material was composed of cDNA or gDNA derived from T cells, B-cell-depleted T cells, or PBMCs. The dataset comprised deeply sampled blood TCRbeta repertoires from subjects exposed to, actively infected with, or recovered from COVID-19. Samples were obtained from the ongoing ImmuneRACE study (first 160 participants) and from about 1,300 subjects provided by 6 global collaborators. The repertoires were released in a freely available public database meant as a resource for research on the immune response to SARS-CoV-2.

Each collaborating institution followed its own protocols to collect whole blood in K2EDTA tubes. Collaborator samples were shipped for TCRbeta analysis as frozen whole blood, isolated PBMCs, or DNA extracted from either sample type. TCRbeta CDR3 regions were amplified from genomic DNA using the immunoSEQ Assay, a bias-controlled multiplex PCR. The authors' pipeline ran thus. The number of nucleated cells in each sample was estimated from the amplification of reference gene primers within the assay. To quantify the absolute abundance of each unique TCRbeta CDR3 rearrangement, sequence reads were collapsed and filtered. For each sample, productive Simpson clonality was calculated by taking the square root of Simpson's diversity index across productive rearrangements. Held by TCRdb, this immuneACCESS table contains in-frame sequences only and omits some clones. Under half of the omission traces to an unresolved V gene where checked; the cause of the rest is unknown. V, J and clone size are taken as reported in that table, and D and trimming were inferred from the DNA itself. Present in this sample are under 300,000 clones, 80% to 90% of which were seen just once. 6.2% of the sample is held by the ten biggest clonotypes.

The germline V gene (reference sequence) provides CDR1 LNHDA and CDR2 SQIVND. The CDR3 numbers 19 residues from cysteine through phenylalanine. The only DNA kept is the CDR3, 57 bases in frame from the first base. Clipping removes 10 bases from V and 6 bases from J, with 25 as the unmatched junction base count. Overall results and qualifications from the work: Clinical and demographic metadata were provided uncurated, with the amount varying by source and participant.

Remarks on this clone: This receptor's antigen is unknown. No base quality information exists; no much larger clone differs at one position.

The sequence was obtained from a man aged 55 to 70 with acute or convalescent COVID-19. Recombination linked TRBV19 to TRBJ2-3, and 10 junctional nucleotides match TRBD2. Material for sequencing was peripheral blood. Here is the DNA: TGTGCCACGAGACCTCTCAGCTCGCAAGCGGGAGGGCCGCGGGATACGCAGTATTTT. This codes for CATRPLSSQAGGPRDTQYF.